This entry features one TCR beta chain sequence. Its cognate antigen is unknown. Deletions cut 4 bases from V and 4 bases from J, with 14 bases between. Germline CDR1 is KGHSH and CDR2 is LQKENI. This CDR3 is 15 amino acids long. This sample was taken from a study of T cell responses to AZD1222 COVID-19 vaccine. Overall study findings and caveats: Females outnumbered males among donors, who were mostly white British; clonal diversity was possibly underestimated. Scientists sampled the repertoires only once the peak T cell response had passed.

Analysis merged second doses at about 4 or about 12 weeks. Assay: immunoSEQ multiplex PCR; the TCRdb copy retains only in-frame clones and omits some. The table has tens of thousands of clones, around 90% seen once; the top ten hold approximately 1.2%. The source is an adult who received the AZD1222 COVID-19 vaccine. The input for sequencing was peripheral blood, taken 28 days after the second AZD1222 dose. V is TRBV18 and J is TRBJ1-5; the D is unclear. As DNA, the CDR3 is TGTGCCAGCTCACTGAGTGGACGTTTTAATCAGCCCCAGCATTTT. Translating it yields CASSLSGRFNQPQHF.